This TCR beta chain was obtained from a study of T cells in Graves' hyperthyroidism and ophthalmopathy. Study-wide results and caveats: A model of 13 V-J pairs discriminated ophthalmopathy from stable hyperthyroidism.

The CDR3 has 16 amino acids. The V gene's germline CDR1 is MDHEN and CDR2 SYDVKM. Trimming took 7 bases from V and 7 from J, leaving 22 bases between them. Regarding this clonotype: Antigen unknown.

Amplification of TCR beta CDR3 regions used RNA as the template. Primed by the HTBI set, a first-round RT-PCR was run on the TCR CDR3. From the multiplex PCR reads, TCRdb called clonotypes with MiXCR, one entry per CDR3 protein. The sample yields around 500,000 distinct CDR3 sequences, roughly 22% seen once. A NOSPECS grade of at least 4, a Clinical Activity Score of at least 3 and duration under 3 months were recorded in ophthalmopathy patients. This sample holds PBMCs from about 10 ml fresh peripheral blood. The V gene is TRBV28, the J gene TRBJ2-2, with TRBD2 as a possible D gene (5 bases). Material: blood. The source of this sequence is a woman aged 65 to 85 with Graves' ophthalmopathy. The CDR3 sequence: CASKTASRVRGGELFF. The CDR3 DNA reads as TGTGCCAGCAAAACCGCGTCGCGGGTCCGAGGCGGGGAGCTGTTTTTT.